These 5 T cell receptor beta chains were all obtained from the same sample, sequenced in a study of blood T cells in healthy people across ages. Sample-barcoded 5' priming and a J-beta primer mix drove a second PCR of about 7 to 11 cycles. TCRdb processed the 5' RACE reads anew with MiXCR; each CDR3 protein has one entry. The table records roughly 800,000 distinct CDR3 sequences, 53% of them present only once. Sequenced material: blood. These receptors all come from a man at least 80 years old in good health.

For this clonotype: Since a much larger clone is just one base distant, this may be a read error. The rearrangement links TRBV9 to TRBJ2-5; tentative D call: TRBD1 (6 bases). The last part of the DNA fits TRBJ2-7 better; the J call may be wrong. Germline loops: CDR1 SGDLS, CDR2 YYNGEE. This CDR3 comprises 13 residues. This chain's CDR3 is CASSYQGTYEQYF. The CDR3 DNA reads TGTGCCAGCAGCTACCAGGGGACCTACGAGCAGTACTTC.

This chain links TRBV20-1 with TRBJ2-6, with D perhaps matching TRBD1 (6 bases). Trimming shortened V by 6 bases and J by 3 bases, and 18 bases separated the two germline ends. The CDR3 is 16 residues long. CDR1 and CDR2 (germline): DFQATT, SNEGSKA (reference sequence). The CDR3 protein is CSAHRDTRSGANVLTF. CDR3 nucleotide sequence: TGCAGTGCCCACAGGGACACTCGGAGTGGGGCCAACGTCCTGACTTTC.

The chain joins TRBV7-2 to TRBJ2-7; 10 bases are a match to TRBD1. In germline, CDR1 is SGHTA, CDR2 FQGNSA. CDR3 length: 15 amino acids. V was pared by 5 bases and J by 7 bases, with 11 bases of the junction left unmatched. This CDR3 is CASSGRTGGREEQYF. CDR3 coding DNA: TGTGCCAGCAGCGGCCGGACAGGGGGACGGGAAGAGCAGTACTTC.

The table lists this clonotype with a count of one. The V gene is TRBV2, the J gene TRBJ1-1, with D unclear. The germline CDR1 and CDR2 sequences are SNHLY and FYNNEI. V lost 6 bases and J lost 1, with 12 bases in between. This CDR3 is built from 14 residues. The DNA for the CDR3 is TGTGCCAGCAGCCGAGTGGCAGGGAACACTGAAGCTTTCTTT. It codes for CASSRVAGNTEAFF.

V and J are TRBV20-1 and TRBJ1-5; 7 bases match TRBD1. V gave up 5 bases and J gave up 6 bases; unmatched junction bases: 10. Germline V gives CDR1 DFQATT, CDR2 SNEGSKA (reference sequence). The CDR3 consists of 14 residues. In DNA, the CDR3 is TGCAGTGCTTCGGACAGGCGGGGGGCTCAGCCCCAGCATTTT. This sequence encodes CSASDRRGAQPQHF.